Listed below are T cell receptor beta chains from one sample, sequenced in a study of graft-versus-host responses after intestinal transplantation. Measured with immunoSEQ multiplex PCR; TCRdb has only the in-frame clones, and not every one. The repertoire includes 15,000 to 20,000 clones, about a third of them detected once, and about 2% sits in the top ten. The specimen was alloreactive CD4+ T cells from a mixed lymphocyte reaction culture, collected before transplantation. The receptor set was obtained from a human patient who was an organ donor for intestinal transplantation. Each CDR3 is given with its conserved first and last residue. The order of the fields is V gene, J gene, clone size, D gene, CDR3 DNA, CDR3 protein. D genes are given only for firm matches. Clone sizes are given selectively: once, few, many, or a class where the clone is expanded.

>TRBV6-1|TRBJ1-1|.|.
TGTGCCAGCAGTAGAGGGGTAACGAACACTGAAGCTTTCTTT
CASSRGVTNTEAFF
>TRBV6-5|TRBJ2-7|few|TRBD2
TGTGCCAGCAGTAGCGGGAGGGCCTACGAGCAGTACTTC
CASSSGRAYEQYF
>TRBV5-1|TRBJ2-7|few|TRBD2
TGCGCCAGCAGCCCCCCCGTGGCTAGCGGGAGGTACGAGCAGTACTTC
CASSPPVASGRYEQYF
>TRBV5-1|TRBJ2-2|.|.
TGCGCCAGCAGCCCCCGGCTACGGAACACCGGGGAGCTGTTTTTT
CASSPRLRNTGELFF
>TRBV5-4|TRBJ2-1|few|TRBD2
TGTGCCGGGGGGACGGGAGGACCCTACAATGAGCAGTTCTTC
CAGGTGGPYNEQFF
>TRBV5-1|TRBJ2-2|few|.
TGCGCCAGCAGCTTGGGTGGGAGGAACACCGGGGAGCTGTTTTTT
CASSLGGRNTGELFF
>TRBV6-4|TRBJ2-2|medium-sized|TRBD1
TGTGCCAGCAGGGGACAGGGGAACACCGGGGAGCTGTTTTTT
CASRGQGNTGELFF
>TRBV7-9|TRBJ2-1|few|TRBD1
TGTGCCAGCAGCTTGACAGGGTATGCCAATGAGCAGTTCTTC
CASSLTGYANEQFF
>TRBV4-3|TRBJ1-2|.|.
TGCGCCAGCAGCCAAGGGGGAGACTATGGCTACACCTTC
CASSQGGDYGYTF
>TRBV6-1|TRBJ1-5|.|.
TGTGCCAGCAGTGAAGTGGCAGGCTATAGCAATCAGCCCCAGCATTTT
CASSEVAGYSNQPQHF
>TRBV5-4|TRBJ2-5|.|TRBD1
TGTGCCAGCAGCGGCACAGGGGGCCTGGAGACCCAGTACTTC
CASSGTGGLETQYF
>TRBV28|TRBJ1-1|few|.
TGTGCCAGCAGTATAGGGGGGGGACTCAGGACTGAAGCTTTCTTT
CASSIGGGLRTEAFF
>TRBV5-4|TRBJ2-5|.|.
TGTGCCAGCAGCTTGACAGGGACGGAGACCCAGTACTTC
CASSLTGTETQYF
>TRBV5-1|TRBJ1-3|medium-sized|.
TGCGCCAGCAGCTTGGGACACTCTGGAAACACCATATATTTT
CASSLGHSGNTIYF
>TRBV2|TRBJ2-1|.|TRBD1
TGTGCCAGCAGTGCACAGGGGTCCAGTGAGCAGTTCTTC
CASSAQGSSEQFF
>TRBV5-6|TRBJ2-2|few|.
TGTGCCAGCAGCTTATTAATTGGGTTTACGAACACCGGGGAGCTGTTTTTT
CASSLLIGFTNTGELFF
>TRBV2|TRBJ1-2|few|.
TGTGCCAGCAGTCGACAGCTAAACTATGGCTACACCTTC
CASSRQLNYGYTF
>TRBV15|TRBJ2-5|.|.
TGTGCCACCAGCAGAGATCGACAGTACCAAGAGACCCAGTACTTC
CATSRDRQYQETQYF
>TRBV5-1|TRBJ1-3|.|.
TGCGCCAGCAGCTTGGAGCCGACAGGACCCTCTGGAAACACCATATATTTT
CASSLEPTGPSGNTIYF
>TRBV5-1|TRBJ2-1|medium-sized|TRBD2
TGCGCCAGCAGCTTCGGACTAGCGGGACTCGATGAGCAGTTCTTC
CASSFGLAGLDEQFF
>TRBV7-3|TRBJ2-7|few|TRBD2
TGTGCCAGCAGCCCAATCGGGTTAGCGGGCTATACGGGGCAGTACTTC
CASSPIGLAGYTGQYF
>TRBV29-1|TRBJ2-1|.|TRBD1
TGCAGCGCTACTTCCTGGGGGACAGCCTACAATGAGCAGTTCTTC
CSATSWGTAYNEQFF
>TRBV11-2|TRBJ2-3|.|TRBD2
TGTGCCAGCAGCTTAGAGGCAGCGGGAGGGCCGCATACGCAGTATTTT
CASSLEAAGGPHTQYF
>TRBV10-1|TRBJ2-1|.|TRBD2
TGCGCCAGCGGCCGGGGGACTAGCTCCTACAATGAGCAGTTCTTC
CASGRGTSSYNEQFF
>TRBV28|TRBJ1-5|.|.
TGTGCCAGCAGTTTAGACAGCAATCAGCCCCAGCATTTT
CASSLDSNQPQHF
>TRBV7-9|TRBJ2-1|.|.
TGTGCCAGCAGCCCCCGAAATAAGATCAATGAGCAGTTCTTC
CASSPRNKINEQFF
>TRBV18|TRBJ1-2|.|TRBD1
TGTGCCAGCTCACCTTCGACAGGGGACTATGGCTACACCTTC
CASSPSTGDYGYTF
>TRBV6-1|TRBJ2-1|.|.
TGTGCCAGCAATAGTTACGGGAGAGAAGATGAGCAGTTCTTC
CASNSYGREDEQFF
>TRBV27|TRBJ2-7|.|TRBD1
TGTGCCAGCAGTCCAATAGACAGGGTAGGAGGCGAGCAGTACTTC
CASSPIDRVGGEQYF
>TRBV5-1|TRBJ1-1|.|TRBD1
TGCGCCAGCAGCGCCGGGACAGTGAACACTGAAGCTTTCTTT
CASSAGTVNTEAFF
>TRBV6-6|TRBJ2-2|few|.
TGTGCCAGCAGTTACTCCCCGGTGGGAACCGGGGAGCTGTTTTTT
CASSYSPVGTGELFF
>TRBV10-3|TRBJ2-5|few|TRBD2
TGTGCCATCAGTGACCTAGCGGGAGAGACCCAGTACTTC
CAISDLAGETQYF
>TRBV4-2|TRBJ2-6|.|TRBD1
TGTGCCAGCAGCCCTCGGGACAGGGGCTCTGGGGCCAACGTCCTGACTTTC
CASSPRDRGSGANVLTF
>TRBV30|TRBJ1-6|.|.
TGTGCCTGGAGTGTTTGGGGGTTTATGGAACCCCTCCACTTT
CAWSVWGFMEPLHF
>TRBV10-1|TRBJ2-6|once|.
TGCGCCAGCAGTGTAACGGCAAGATCGCACAAAAGTCGGGCCAATGTCCTGACTTTC
CASSVTARSHKSRANVLTF
>TRBV2|TRBJ1-1|.|.
TGTGCCAGCAGTGAAAGCGGGGGGGGCACTGAAGCTTTCTTT
CASSESGGGTEAFF
>TRBV2|TRBJ1-2|medium-sized|TRBD1
TGTGCCAGCAGTGGGACAGGGGACTATGGCTACACCTTC
CASSGTGDYGYTF
>TRBV5-1|TRBJ2-1|.|.
TGCGCCAGCAGCTTACCCGGTACAGCGTTCAATGAGCAGTTCTTC
CASSLPGTAFNEQFF
>TRBV15|TRBJ1-3|.|.
TGTGCCACCAGCAGCAGTCAGGGGCGAGGAAACACCATATATTTT
CATSSSQGRGNTIYF
>TRBV6-6|TRBJ2-7|.|.
TGTGCCAGCAGTCTTACGGGCAATCAAGGCCACGAGCAGTACTTC
CASSLTGNQGHEQYF
>TRBV5-1|TRBJ2-7|.|TRBD1
TGCGCCAGCAGCAGCTCGACAGGGGGCGTCTCCTACGAGCAGTACTTC
CASSSSTGGVSYEQYF
>TRBV6-5|TRBJ2-2|few|.
TGTGCCAGCAGTGCAGTAAATACCGGGGAGCTGTTTTTT
CASSAVNTGELFF
>TRBV5-4|TRBJ2-1|few|TRBD2
TGTGCCAGCAGCGATGGACTAGCGGGAGGGTATAATGAGCAGTTCTTC
CASSDGLAGGYNEQFF
>TRBV18|TRBJ1-1|.|.
TGTGCCAGCTCACCCTCCCAGGGGTGGAGGACTGAAGCTTTCTTT
CASSPSQGWRTEAFF
>TRBV2|TRBJ1-3|.|.
TGTGCCAGCAGGCGGGGGGCAACTGGAAACACCATATATTTT
CASRRGATGNTIYF
>TRBV2|TRBJ2-7|.|TRBD2
TGTGCCAGCAGTCGGGGACTAGCGGGCGAGCAGTACTTC
CASSRGLAGEQYF
>TRBV10-3|TRBJ2-7|medium-sized|TRBD2
TGTGCCATCCGGCCTAGCGGGAGCGACGAGCAGTACTTC
CAIRPSGSDEQYF
>TRBV18|TRBJ2-3|.|.
TGTGCCAGCTCACCCATGGCGACCCTTACCACAGATACGCAGTATTTT
CASSPMATLTTDTQYF
>TRBV6-4|TRBJ2-1|.|TRBD2
TGTGCCAGCTTCCTGACCGTAGCGGGAGGGCCCTCCTACAATGAGCAGTTCTTC
CASFLTVAGGPSYNEQFF
>TRBV5-1|TRBJ1-2|.|.
TGCGCCAGCAGCCTTTGGGACAAAAACTATGGCTACACCTTC
CASSLWDKNYGYTF
>TRBV7-2|TRBJ2-1|.|TRBD2
TGTGCCAGCAGCTTTCCGGGAGGGCGTAATGAGCAGTTCTTC
CASSFPGGRNEQFF
>TRBV25-1|TRBJ2-1|.|TRBD2
TGTGCCAGCCCCAAACGGCGAGCGGGACCCTACAATGAGCAGTTCTTC
CASPKRRAGPYNEQFF